This entry is about one TCR beta chain. Germline trimming cut 4 bases from V and 4 bases from J; bases unmatched to any gene: 9. The germline V gene has CDR1 SEHNR and CDR2 FQNEAQ (reference sequence). The CDR3 is 16 amino acids. Only in-frame clones appear in the TCRdb table, and some are missing; sequencing was by immunoSEQ multiplex PCR. The sample carries about 250,000 clones, 88% recorded once. This sample is drawn from a study of blood T cell repertoires in COVID-19. Turning to the study itself: Italy, Spain and the United States were the sources of the convalescent and acute COVID-19 samples.

The chain links TRBV7-9 to TRBJ2-2; 7 positions agree with TRBD1. The TCR sequence derives from a man older than 75 with acute or convalescent COVID-19. Sequenced input: peripheral blood. The CDR3 bases are TGTGCCAGCAGCTCTATTTGGGACAGCCCCACCGGGGAGCTGTTTTTT. Protein: CASSSIWDSPTGELFF.